These T cell receptor beta chains were read from a single sample in a study of shared clonotypes between healthy human individuals. Clones were read by immunoSEQ multiplex PCR, and TCRdb kept only the in-frame ones, dropping some. The table lists millions of clones, around 90% of them singletons. Sequenced material: naive CD4+ T cells sorted from blood. These receptors were obtained from a man aged 18 to 29 in good health. Each CDR3 is given with its conserved first and last residue. A D gene is named only where the DNA matches it firmly. Not all rows give a size; the values are once, few, many and, for expanded clones, a class.

>TRBJ1-1|TRBV9|few|.|14
CASSVGPAATEAFF
TGTGCCAGCAGCGTAGGGCCGGCGGCCACTGAAGCTTTCTTT
>TRBJ1-5|TRBV5-8|.|.|14
CASSLGPGRQPQHF
TGTGCCAGCAGCTTAGGACCGGGGCGGCAGCCCCAGCATTTT
>TRBJ2-7|TRBV4-1|.|TRBD1|14
CASSQPGQGYEQYF
TGCGCCAGCAGCCAGCCGGGACAGGGTTACGAGCAGTACTTC
>TRBJ1-1|TRBV4-3|.|.|13
CASSQEKKTEAFF
TGCGCCAGCAGCCAAGAAAAGAAGACTGAAGCTTTCTTT
>TRBJ1-5|TRBV30|.|TRBD1|15
CAWRGTGDSGQPQHF
TGTGCCTGGAGGGGGACAGGGGATTCAGGTCAGCCCCAGCATTTT
>TRBJ2-7|TRBV27|.|TRBD2|19
CASSWAGLAGGGSSYEQYF
TGTGCCAGCAGTTGGGCAGGACTAGCGGGAGGGGGCAGCTCCTACGAGCAGTACTTC
>TRBJ2-3|TRBV7-9|.|TRBD2|16
CASSLEWGGSTDTQYF
TGTGCCAGCAGCTTAGAGTGGGGGGGAAGCACAGATACGCAGTATTTT
>TRBJ2-2|TRBV11-1|once|TRBD2|17
CASSYATSGGGTGELFF
TGTGCCAGCAGCTATGCCACTAGCGGGGGAGGCACCGGGGAGCTGTTTTTT
>TRBJ2-7|TRBV30|.|.|12
CAWSSGPYEQYF
TGTGCCTGGAGTTCAGGTCCCTACGAGCAGTACTTC
>TRBJ2-4|TRBV25-1|.|.|15
CASSESQIAKNIQYF
TGTGCCAGCAGTGAATCCCAGATAGCCAAAAACATTCAGTACTTC
>TRBJ2-5|TRBV7-2|.|TRBD2|16
CASSLSGSLPGGTQYF
TGTGCCAGCAGCCTCAGCGGGAGCCTCCCCGGGGGGACCCAGTACTTC
>TRBJ1-1|TRBV28|.|.|14
CASSFGGQNTEAFF
TGTGCCAGCAGTTTTGGGGGGCAGAACACTGAAGCTTTCTTT
>TRBJ1-5|TRBV19|.|TRBD1|19
CASSARQGTAMGSNQPQHF
TGTGCCAGTAGTGCCAGACAGGGAACAGCCATGGGTAGCAATCAGCCCCAGCATTTT
>TRBJ1-4|TRBV19|once|TRBD1|13
CASLRTGNEKLFF
TGTGCCAGCCTGAGGACAGGGAATGAAAAACTGTTTTTT
>TRBJ2-5|TRBV5-1|.|.|14
CASSLLRAQETQYF
TGCGCCAGCAGCTTGTTGAGGGCACAAGAGACCCAGTACTTC
>TRBJ1-2|TRBV15|.|.|17
CATSRDRKGGIYYGYTF
TGTGCCACCAGCAGAGATAGGAAGGGGGGGATTTACTATGGCTACACCTTC
>TRBJ2-7|TRBV30|.|TRBD1|14
CAWTPGDRVHEQYF
TGTGCCTGGACCCCGGGGGACAGGGTACACGAGCAGTACTTC
>TRBJ2-5|TRBV19|.|.|15
CASSIGTQGWETQYF
TGTGCCAGTAGTATCGGGACACAGGGTTGGGAGACCCAGTACTTC
>TRBJ2-7|TRBV5-1|.|TRBD1|16
CASSFRTGGTSYEQYF
TGCGCCAGCAGCTTCCGGACAGGAGGAACATCCTACGAGCAGTACTTC
>TRBJ2-7|TRBV10-3|once|.|15
CAISESVGGLGEQYF
TGTGCCATCAGTGAGTCAGTGGGGGGTTTAGGCGAGCAGTACTTC
>TRBJ2-4|TRBV7-2|.|TRBD2|15
CASSSRGTSGNIQYF
TGTGCCAGCAGCTCCCGGGGGACTAGCGGTAACATTCAGTACTTC
>TRBJ2-3|TRBV6-5|.|TRBD2|15
CASSYQRGYTDTQYF
TGTGCCAGCAGTTACCAGCGGGGATACACAGATACGCAGTATTTT
>TRBJ2-5|TRBV30|.|TRBD2|13
CAWSASGPKTQYF
TGTGCCTGGAGTGCTAGCGGTCCCAAGACCCAGTACTTC
>TRBJ2-7|TRBV2|.|.|12
CGSRTVSYEQYF
TGCGGATCAAGGACAGTCTCCTACGAGCAGTACTTC
>TRBJ2-2|TRBV30|.|TRBD1|13
CAWCRGRSGELFF
TGTGCCTGGTGCAGGGGGCGAAGCGGGGAGCTGTTTTTT
>TRBJ2-5|TRBV7-7|.|.|16
CASSPLGAVGSETQYF
TGTGCTAGCAGCCCCCTTGGAGCTGTGGGATCAGAGACCCAGTACTTC
>TRBJ2-3|TRBV27|.|.|13
CASSSPYRNTQYF
TGTGCCAGCAGTTCCCCCTACAGGAATACGCAGTATTTT
>TRBJ2-1|TRBV4-3|.|TRBD2|15
CASSLERGSYNEQFF
TGCGCCAGCAGCCTTGAGCGGGGTTCCTACAATGAGCAGTTCTTC
>TRBJ1-2|TRBV7-2|.|TRBD1|16
CASSLESGGAGYGYTF
TGTGCCAGCAGCTTAGAGTCAGGGGGCGCGGGGTATGGCTACACCTTC
>TRBJ2-4|TRBV7-9|few|.|15
CASSFWSQAKNIQYF
TGTGCCAGCAGCTTCTGGTCGCAGGCCAAAAACATTCAGTACTTC
>TRBJ1-1|TRBV4-3|.|.|14
CASSTRTVNTEAFF
TGCGCCAGCAGCACCCGGACGGTGAACACTGAAGCTTTCTTT
>TRBJ1-1|TRBV29-1|.|.|11
CSVSGNTEAFF
TGCAGCGTCTCGGGGAACACTGAAGCTTTCTTT
>TRBJ1-1|TRBV7-8|.|.|13
CASSSLKDSAAFF
TGTGCCAGCAGCTCCTTAAAGGACAGTGCGGCTTTCTTT
>TRBJ2-7|TRBV30|.|.|14
CAWTQDVFGYEQYF
TGTGCCTGGACTCAGGACGTTTTTGGATACGAGCAGTACTTC
>TRBJ1-5|TRBV5-1|.|.|13
CASSLEGYQPQHF
TGCGCCAGCAGCCTTGAGGGGTATCAGCCCCAGCATTTT
>TRBJ2-5|TRBV5-4|.|TRBD2|17
CASSSSKAGAPHKTQYF
TGTGCCAGCAGCTCTTCGAAAGCGGGGGCCCCCCACAAAACCCAGTACTTC
>TRBJ2-1|TRBV5-1|.|TRBD2|15
CASSLNLAGDNEQFF
TGCGCCAGCAGCTTGAACTTAGCGGGAGACAATGAGCAGTTCTTC
>TRBJ2-7|TRBV5-4|.|TRBD1|15
CASSPGTGGSYEQYF
TGTGCCAGCAGCCCCGGGACAGGGGGGTCCTACGAGCAGTACTTC
>TRBJ2-1|TRBV18|.|TRBD2|15
CASSPPERGYNEQFF
TGTGCCAGCTCACCACCTGAGCGGGGGTACAATGAGCAGTTCTTC
>TRBJ1-1|TRBV6-5|.|.|14
CASSYWGRATEAFF
TGTGCCAGCAGTTACTGGGGGAGGGCCACTGAAGCTTTCTTT
>TRBJ1-5|TRBV7-9|.|.|14
CASSRGVWDQPQHF
TGTGCCAGCAGCCGTGGAGTATGGGATCAGCCCCAGCATTTT
>TRBJ2-3|TRBV11-3|.|.|12
CASSRSTDTQYF
TGTGCCAGCAGCCGAAGCACAGATACGCAGTATTTT
>TRBJ2-4|TRBV28|.|.|14
CASSLARAKNIQYF
TGTGCCAGCAGTTTAGCCCGGGCCAAAAACATTCAGTACTTC
>TRBJ1-6|TRBV6-5|.|.|16
CASSSHGRSYNSPLHF
TGTGCCAGCAGTTCACATGGGCGGTCCTATAATTCACCCCTCCACTTT
>TRBJ2-3|TRBV29-1|once|.|13
CSVGITSTDTQYF
TGCAGCGTTGGGATAACGAGCACAGATACGCAGTATTTT
>TRBJ2-4|TRBV15|.|.|13
CATSEGPVGIQYF
TGTGCCACCAGCGAAGGACCAGTGGGCATTCAGTACTTC
>TRBJ1-6|TRBV30|few|.|14
CAWGHRVLVSPLHF
TGTGCCTGGGGACACAGGGTCTTAGTTTCACCCCTCCACTTT
>TRBJ2-7|TRBV4-1|.|TRBD1|15
CASSREQGAPYEQYF
TGCGCCAGCAGCCGAGAACAGGGGGCGCCTTACGAGCAGTACTTC
>TRBJ2-7|TRBV7-2|.|TRBD1|12
CASSQDGDRLLF
TGTGCCAGCAGCCAAGACGGGGACAGACTTTTATTC
>TRBJ1-2|TRBV7-2|.|.|14
CASSYLQGNYGYTF
TGTGCCAGCAGCTATTTACAGGGTAACTATGGCTACACCTTC
>TRBJ1-5|TRBV25-1|.|.|16
CASSDTASLSNQPQHF
TGTGCCAGCAGTGACACAGCCTCCCTTAGCAATCAGCCCCAGCATTTT
>TRBJ1-2|TRBV6-5|.|TRBD1|14
CASSYQDRVNGYTF
TGTGCCAGCAGTTACCAGGACAGGGTGAATGGCTACACCTTC